What follows is one T cell receptor (beta chain) and its context. Its specificity is unknown. Amplification used 60 Vbeta primers and 13 Jbeta primers. TCRdb's copy holds only in-frame clones and misses some; the assay was immunoSEQ multiplex PCR. The data hold 95,000 to 130,000 clones, with about 76% observed a single time. The data derive from a study of cytomegalovirus exposure and HLA in healthy donors. About the research overall: Unique TCR beta sequences numbering some 120 million came from approximately 180 million T cells in an earlier analysis. The study's findings and limits: Across HLA loci, a later analysis found differing TCR association rates, with DRB1 most and HLA-C fewest. Many donors carried some public TCRs, although rarity characterized most TCR sequences. The study put 150 to 200 TCR beta chains on its list as cytomegalovirus-associated.

Trimming removed 5 bases at V and 4 bases at J, with 20 bases between. CDR1 and CDR2 from the germline V gene are MDHEN and SYDVKM. The CDR3 runs to 16 residues. This sequence was found in a woman aged 25 to 39 in good health and CMV-seronegative. The specimen was PBMCs. The chain joins TRBV28 to TRBJ1-1; D is possibly TRBD1 (5 bases). The CDR3 DNA sequence: TGTGCCAGCAGTCCAAAGAGGGCGGGGGGTTTCACTGAAGCTTTCTTT. Protein: CASSPKRAGGFTEAFF.